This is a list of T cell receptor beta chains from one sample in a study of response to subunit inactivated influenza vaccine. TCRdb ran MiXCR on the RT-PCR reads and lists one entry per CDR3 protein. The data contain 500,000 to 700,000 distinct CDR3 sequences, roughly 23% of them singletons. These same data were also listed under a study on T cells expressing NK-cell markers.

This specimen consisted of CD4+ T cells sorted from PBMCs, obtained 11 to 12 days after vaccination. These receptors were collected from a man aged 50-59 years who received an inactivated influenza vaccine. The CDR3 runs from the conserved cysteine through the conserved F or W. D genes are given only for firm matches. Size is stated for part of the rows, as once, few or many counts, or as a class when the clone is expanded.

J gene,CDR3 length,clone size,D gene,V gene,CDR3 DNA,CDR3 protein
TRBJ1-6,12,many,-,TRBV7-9,TGTGCCAGCAGCGGGCGTAATTCACCCCTCCACTTT,CASSGRNSPLHF
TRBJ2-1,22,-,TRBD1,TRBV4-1,TGCGCCAGCAGCCAAAGGAGTTTTTTGGGACAGGGATCCGCTTCGGGCAACAGTGAGCAGTTCTTC,CASSQRSFLGQGSASGNSEQFF
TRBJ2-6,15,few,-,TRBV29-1,TGCAGCTCCCGGGACGATAGCTCTGGGGCCAACGTCCTGACTTTC,CSSRDDSSGANVLTF
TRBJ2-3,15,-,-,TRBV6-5,TGTGCCAGCAGTTACAGCAGCTCTAGCACAGATACGCAGTATTTT,CASSYSSSSTDTQYF
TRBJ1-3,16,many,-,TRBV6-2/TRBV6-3,TGTGCCAGCAGGCGGGCCGCTCGGGGCTCTGGAAACACCATATATTTT,CASRRAARGSGNTIYF
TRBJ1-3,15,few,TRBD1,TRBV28,TGTGCCAGCAGGACAAACAGGGGTCTTGGAAACACCATATATTTT,CASRTNRGLGNTIYF
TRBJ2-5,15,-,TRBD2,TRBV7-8,TGTGCCAGCAGGGGGACTAGCGGGGGGTCGGAGACCCAGTACTTC,CASRGTSGGSETQYF
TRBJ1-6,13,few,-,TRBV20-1,TGCAGTGCACCGACGGGCTATAATTCACCCCTCCACTTT,CSAPTGYNSPLHF
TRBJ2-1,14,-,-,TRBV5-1,TGCGCCAGCAGCTTGGCGGGGGCAACCAATGAGCAGTTCTTC,CASSLAGATNEQFF
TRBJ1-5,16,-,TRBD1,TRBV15,TGTGCCACCAGCATAGGATGGACAGGGGGGAATCAGCCCCAGCATTTT,CATSIGWTGGNQPQHF
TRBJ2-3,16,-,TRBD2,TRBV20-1,TGCAGTGCTAGAGGAGGACTAGCGGGAGACGGTGATACGCAGTATTTT,CSARGGLAGDGDTQYF
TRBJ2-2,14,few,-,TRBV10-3,TGTGCCATCAGTGCCGGGACTGCCACCGGGGAGCTGTTTTTT,CAISAGTATGELFF
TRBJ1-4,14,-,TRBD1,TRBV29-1,TGCAGCGCTCGCGAGGGGGCAGCTAATGAAAAACTGTTTTTT,CSAREGAANEKLFF
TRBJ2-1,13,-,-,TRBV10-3,TGTGCCATCAGTGTACTTGGAGGGGATGAGCAGTTCTTC,CAISVLGGDEQFF
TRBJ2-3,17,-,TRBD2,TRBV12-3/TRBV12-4,TGTGCCAGCAGTTTACCGGGACTAGCGGGAGCTTCAGATACGCAGTATTTT,CASSLPGLAGASDTQYF
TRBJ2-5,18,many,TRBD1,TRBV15,TGTGCCACCAGCAGAGAGATGTTAGGAAGGACAGGTGGGGGGACCCAGTACTTC,CATSREMLGRTGGGTQYF
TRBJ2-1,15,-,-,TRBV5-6,TGTGCCAGCAGCTTCGGCCTAGTGTCATACAATGAGCAGTTCTTC,CASSFGLVSYNEQFF
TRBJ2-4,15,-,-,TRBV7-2,TGTGCCAGCAGCTTAGCGGGGCTAGCGCAAAACATTCAGTACTTC,CASSLAGLAQNIQYF
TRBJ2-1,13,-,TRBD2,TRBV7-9,TGTGCCAGCAGCTGGCCGACTAGCGGGGTGCAGTTCTTC,CASSWPTSGVQFF
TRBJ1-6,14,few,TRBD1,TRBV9,TGTGCCAGCAGCGAACAGGGGGGACTATCACCCCTCCACTTT,CASSEQGGLSPLHF
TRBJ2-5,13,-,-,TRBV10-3,TGTGCCATCACCGAGACAGGGCGGGGGACCCAGTACTTC,CAITETGRGTQYF
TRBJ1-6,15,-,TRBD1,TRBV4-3,TGCGCCAGCAGCCAAGGGACAGGGATTAATTCACCCCTCCACTTT,CASSQGTGINSPLHF
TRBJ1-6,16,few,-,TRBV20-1,TGCAGTGCTAGAGATTTTAGGGTTCAGGGTAATTCACCCCTCCACTTT,CSARDFRVQGNSPLHF
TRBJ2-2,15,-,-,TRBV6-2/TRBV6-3,TGTGCCAGCAGTTATGGGCAGACGAACACCGGGGAGCTGTTTTTT,CASSYGQTNTGELFF
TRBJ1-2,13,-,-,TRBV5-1,TGCGCCAGCAGCTTCGAACCGCTCTATGGCTACACCTTC,CASSFEPLYGYTF
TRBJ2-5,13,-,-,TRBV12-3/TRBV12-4,TGTGCCAGCAGTTTATATGGTTTGGAGACCCAGTACTTC,CASSLYGLETQYF
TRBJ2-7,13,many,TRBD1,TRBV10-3,TGTGCCATCAGTCCGGACAGGGGGGCCGAGCAGTACTTC,CAISPDRGAEQYF
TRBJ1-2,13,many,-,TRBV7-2,TGTGCCAGCAGCCCGGGACGGATCTATGGCTACACCTTC,CASSPGRIYGYTF
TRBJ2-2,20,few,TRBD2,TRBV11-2,TGTGCCAGCAGCTTAGATCTTCCCCTAGCGGGGCGTCCGAACACCGGGGAGCTGTTTTTT,CASSLDLPLAGRPNTGELFF
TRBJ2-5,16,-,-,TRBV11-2,TGTGCCAGCAGCCCCAATCCGAAGGGTAGAAAAGAGACCCAGTACTTC,CASSPNPKGRKETQYF
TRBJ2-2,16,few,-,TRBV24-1,TGTGCCACCAGTGATACGGGGGGCGCATATTCCGGGGAGCTGTTTTTT,CATSDTGGAYSGELFF
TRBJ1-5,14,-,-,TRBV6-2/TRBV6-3,TGTGCCAGCAGGCCTTCAGGGGATGGTCAGCCCCAGCATTTT,CASRPSGDGQPQHF
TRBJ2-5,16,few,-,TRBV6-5,TGTGCCAGCAGTTATGGTCTTACAGGGTACCAAGAGACCCAGTACTTC,CASSYGLTGYQETQYF
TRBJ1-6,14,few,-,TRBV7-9,TGTGCCAGCAGCTTAGGAGGGGATTATTCACCCCTCCACTTT,CASSLGGDYSPLHF
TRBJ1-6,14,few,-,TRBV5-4,TGTGCCAGCAGCCCCCATGTCACCAATTCACCCCTCCACTTT,CASSPHVTNSPLHF
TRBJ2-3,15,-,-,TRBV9,TGTGCCAGCAGCGTAGATGGAACTAGCACAGATACACAGTATTTT,CASSVDGTSTDTQYF
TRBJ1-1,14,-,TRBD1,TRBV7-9,TGTGCCAGCAGCTACGGACAGGGGTACACTGAAGCTTTCTTT,CASSYGQGYTEAFF
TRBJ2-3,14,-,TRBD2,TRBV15,TGTGCCACCAGCGTTCGAGCGGGGACAGATACGCAGTATTTT,CATSVRAGTDTQYF
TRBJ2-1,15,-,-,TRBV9,TGTGCCAGCAGCCCAAGACAAAACTCCTACAATGAGCAGTTCTTC,CASSPRQNSYNEQFF
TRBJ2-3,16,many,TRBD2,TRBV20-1,TGCAGTGCTAGGAGAAGGAGCGGGGGGGCCACAGATACGCAGTATTTT,CSARRRSGGATDTQYF
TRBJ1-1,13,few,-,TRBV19,TGTGCCAGTTCCGGGACGACGAACACTGAAGCTTTCTTT,CASSGTTNTEAFF
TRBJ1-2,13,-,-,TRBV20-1,TGCAGTGCTAGTCTGGTAGGGAAAGTCGGCTACACCTTC,CSASLVGKVGYTF
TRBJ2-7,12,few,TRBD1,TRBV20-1,TGCAGTGCCGGACAGGGGAACTACGAGCAGTACTTC,CSAGQGNYEQYF
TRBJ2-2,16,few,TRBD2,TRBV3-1,TGTGCCAGCAGCCCTGCTAGCGGGGGACTTACCGGGGAGCTGTTTTTT,CASSPASGGLTGELFF
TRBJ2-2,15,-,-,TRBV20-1,TGCAGTGCTATGGGCGGAACGTTAAACACCGGGGAGCTGTTTTTT,CSAMGGTLNTGELFF
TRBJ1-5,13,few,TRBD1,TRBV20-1,TGCAGTGCAAGACAGGGCCCCAATCAGCCCCAGCATTTT,CSARQGPNQPQHF
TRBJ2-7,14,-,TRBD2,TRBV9,TGTGCCAGCAGTAATAGCGGGAGGGCCCACGAGCAGTACTTC,CASSNSGRAHEQYF
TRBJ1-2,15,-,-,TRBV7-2,TGTGCCAGCAGCGAAGCTGGGACACTTAACTATGGCTACACCTTC,CASSEAGTLNYGYTF
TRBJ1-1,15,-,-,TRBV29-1,TGCAGCGTTGCCGAGGGTTATTCCCAGAACACTGAAGCTTTCTTT,CSVAEGYSQNTEAFF
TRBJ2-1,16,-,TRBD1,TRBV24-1,TGTGCCACCAGTGATTTTACCGGGACAGGGTACAATGAGCAGTTCTTC,CATSDFTGTGYNEQFF
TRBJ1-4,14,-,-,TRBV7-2,TGTGCCAGCAGCTCGGACAGTAGCGCGAAAAAACTGTTTTTT,CASSSDSSAKKLFF
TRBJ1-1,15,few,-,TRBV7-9,TGTGCCAGCAGCTTAGTACGGGGGCAAGGCACTGAAGCTTTCTTT,CASSLVRGQGTEAFF
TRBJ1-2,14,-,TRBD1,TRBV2,TGTGCCAGCAGCCGGGGACAGGGCCTCTATGGCTACACCTTC,CASSRGQGLYGYTF
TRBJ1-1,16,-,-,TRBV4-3,TGCGCCAGCAGCCAAGAACGAGGCAGGGCGGGGGGTGAAGCTTTCTTT,CASSQERGRAGGEAFF
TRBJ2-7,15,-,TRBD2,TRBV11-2,TGTGCCAGCAGCTTGTCGGGCGGGAGTTTTTACGAGCAGTACTTC,CASSLSGGSFYEQYF
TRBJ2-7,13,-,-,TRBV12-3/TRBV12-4,TGTGCCAGCAGGAGGGGACGGACTAACGAGCAGTACTTC,CASRRGRTNEQYF
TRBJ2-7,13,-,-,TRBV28,TGTGCCAGCAGGTCGGGGGACAGCTACGAGCAGTACTTC,CASRSGDSYEQYF